This T cell receptor (beta chain) was found in a study of response to subunit inactivated influenza vaccine. MiXCR, applied by TCRdb to the RT-PCR reads, yields one record per CDR3 protein. The sample contains approximately 480,000 distinct CDR3 sequences, roughly 9.7% of which appear only once. This TCR derives from a middle-aged man who received an inactivated influenza vaccine. This specimen consisted of PBMCs from blood, obtained roughly 48 days after vaccination.

CDR3 loop: CASTLAGGLGSEQFF. DNA for the CDR3: TGTGCCAGCACGCTAGCGGGGGGTCTTGGAAGTGAGCAGTTCTTC. V usage is TRBV28 and J usage is TRBJ2-1; 11 nucleotides line up with TRBD2. CDR3 length: 15 residues. Looked up from germline, CDR1 is MDHEN and CDR2 is SYDVKM. J was trimmed by 9 bases and V by 7 bases; bases with no gene match: 11.